The rows below give T cell receptor beta chains drawn from one sample of a study of CD8 T cells in ankylosing spondylitis. TCRdb reprocessed the 5' RACE reads via MiXCR and lists one record per CDR3 protein. The sample has 200,000 to 250,000 distinct CDR3 sequences; 7.3% are singletons. Sequences were obtained from blood, either unsorted or a sorted T cell fraction (not recorded which). Receptors originate from a male donor with ankylosing spondylitis. Each CDR3 is given with its conserved first and last residue. A D gene is named only where the DNA matches it firmly. A row's size may be missing; if present it is once, few, many or a size class.

>TRBJ2-7|.|TRBV27|many
TGTGCCAGCAGTCCAAGTTCAGGGGGGGTAACCTACGAGCAGTACTTC
CASSPSSGGVTYEQYF
>TRBJ2-1|TRBD1|TRBV11-2|.
TGTGCCAGCAGCTCGGGGACAGGGGGCTACTACAATGAGCAGTTCTTC
CASSSGTGGYYNEQFF
>TRBJ2-1|.|TRBV6-5|.
TGTGCCAGCAGTTACGTCACCCCCAGTAACGGTGAGCAGTTCTTC
CASSYVTPSNGEQFF
>TRBJ2-1|.|TRBV19|many
TGTGCCAGTAGTTGGACTATATTTGGGCCGACCCACAATGAGCAGTTCTTC
CASSWTIFGPTHNEQFF
>TRBJ1-5|.|TRBV7-8|many
TGTGCCAGCAGCTACGGGGGGGCTTATAGCAATCAGCCCCAGCATTTT
CASSYGGAYSNQPQHF
>TRBJ2-4|TRBD1|TRBV19|.
TGTGCCAGTATGGACAGGGCAGAAAACATTCAGTACTTC
CASMDRAENIQYF
>TRBJ1-2|TRBD1|TRBV28|many
TGTGCCAGCACCGGGGACAGGGACTTCTATGGCTACACCTTC
CASTGDRDFYGYTF
>TRBJ2-5|.|TRBV6-1|many
TGTGCCAGCAGTGAAGCGCCTAGTTGGCAAGAGACCCAGTACTTC
CASSEAPSWQETQYF
>TRBJ2-1|TRBD1|TRBV7-9|many
TGTGCCACTACGGACAGGTGGGCTAATGAGCAGTTCTTC
CATTDRWANEQFF
>TRBJ2-7|.|TRBV9|.
TGTGCCAGCAGCGTAGGACTAGGAATTGTATACGAGCAGTACTTC
CASSVGLGIVYEQYF
>TRBJ1-2|.|TRBV12-3/TRBV12-4|many
TGTGCCAGCAGTTCCGGGAGATACTATGGCTACACCTTC
CASSSGRYYGYTF
>TRBJ1-3|.|TRBV3-1|many
TGTGCCAGCAGCCACCGTCCCGAGGACCTCTCTGGAAACACCATATATTTT
CASSHRPEDLSGNTIYF
>TRBJ2-1|.|TRBV7-9|many
TGTGCCAGCAGCTCACAGGGTTACAATGAGCAGTTCTTC
CASSSQGYNEQFF
>TRBJ2-3|.|TRBV28|many
TGTGCCACCGGGACTTCTACAGATACGCAGTATTTT
CATGTSTDTQYF
>TRBJ2-7|.|TRBV5-6|.
TGTGCCAGCAGCGTTGGCTCTTGGGGTAAGGAGCAGTACTTC
CASSVGSWGKEQYF
>TRBJ2-1|.|TRBV6-1|few
TGTGCCAGCATAAAAGACAGACCCGTATCCTACAATGAGCAGTTCTTC
CASIKDRPVSYNEQFF
>TRBJ2-1|.|TRBV6-5|many
TGTGCCAGCAGTTTTTTCCCGGGGCCCGAGATGACAAACAATGAGCAGTTCTTC
CASSFFPGPEMTNNEQFF
>TRBJ1-1|TRBD1|TRBV27|many
TGTGCCACCCGGACAGGGAACACTGAAGCTTTCTTT
CATRTGNTEAFF
>TRBJ2-7|TRBD2|TRBV4-1|.
TGCGCCAGCAGCCATGGGTTAGCGGGGGGGCCTTCGCACGAGCAGTACTTC
CASSHGLAGGPSHEQYF
>TRBJ2-6|TRBD1|TRBV19|.
TGTGCCAGTAGTATCTGGGACAGGGGTGTTTTCTCTGGGGCCAACGTCCTGACTTTC
CASSIWDRGVFSGANVLTF
>TRBJ2-5|TRBD2|TRBV7-2|many
TGTGCCAGCAGCTTAGTGGGACTAGCGGGAGAGACCCAGTACTTC
CASSLVGLAGETQYF
>TRBJ1-2|.|TRBV6-2/TRBV6-3|.
TGTGCCAGCAGTTACGAGGGCTATCGAGACTATGGCTACACCTTC
CASSYEGYRDYGYTF
>TRBJ2-4|.|TRBV27|.
TGTGCCAGCAGTAGGCAGGGGCCCCTAGCCAAAAACATTCAGTACTTC
CASSRQGPLAKNIQYF
>TRBJ2-7|TRBD2|TRBV7-6|many
TGTGCCAGCAGCTCCCATCCGGGTAGCGGGAGTTACGAGCAGTACTTC
CASSSHPGSGSYEQYF
>TRBJ2-3|.|TRBV9|many
TGTGCCAGCAGCACGAGGGCGACGGCAGATACGCAGTATTTT
CASSTRATADTQYF
>TRBJ2-7|.|TRBV6-2/TRBV6-3|many
TGTGCCAGCAGTTACTCGAATTTCTACGAGCAGTACTTC
CASSYSNFYEQYF
>TRBJ2-3|.|TRBV5-6|.
TGTGCCAGCAGCGTATATACCGGGGGCACAGATACGCAGTATTTT
CASSVYTGGTDTQYF
>TRBJ2-3|TRBD2|TRBV6-5|few
TGTGCCAGCAGTTGGGCCGTAGCGGGAGAAGCAGATACGCAGTATTTT
CASSWAVAGEADTQYF
>TRBJ2-7|.|TRBV7-8|few
TGTGCCAGCACCCTGACAGGCGCGAGCTCCTACGAGCAGTACTTC
CASTLTGASSYEQYF
>TRBJ2-7|.|TRBV29-1|many
TGCAGCGTATGGGACATCTCCTACGAGCAGTACTTC
CSVWDISYEQYF
>TRBJ2-5|.|TRBV7-9|many
TGTGCCAGCAGCCCGGGCCTGGTCCCCGTAGAGACCCAGTACTTC
CASSPGLVPVETQYF
>TRBJ2-7|.|TRBV5-6|many
TGTGCCAGCAGCTTTTTAAACAGGGCTTCATCCTCCTACGAGCAGTACTTC
CASSFLNRASSSYEQYF
>TRBJ2-7|.|TRBV20-1|.
TGCAGTGCTAGCTCGGGGGCGACCGGGGGCGAGCAGTACTTC
CSASSGATGGEQYF
>TRBJ1-5|.|TRBV27|many
TGTGCCAGCAGATTAACCGGGACGCTTAGCAATCAGCCCCAGCATTTT
CASRLTGTLSNQPQHF
>TRBJ2-1|TRBD2|TRBV4-2|many
TGTGCCAGCAGCCAGGATAGCGGGAGCGGGTACAATGAGCAGTTCTTC
CASSQDSGSGYNEQFF
>TRBJ2-6|.|TRBV25-1|.
TGTGCCAGCAGTGAATGGGACGCTGGGGCCAACGTCCTGACTTTC
CASSEWDAGANVLTF
>TRBJ2-4|TRBD2|TRBV12-3/TRBV12-4|.
TGTGCCAGCAGTTTAAGGCTAGCGGGGGACAAAAACATTCAGTACTTC
CASSLRLAGDKNIQYF
>TRBJ2-7|.|TRBV7-9|.
TGTGCCAGCAGCTCTCCCATTCAGGGGGAGGACGAGCAGTACTTC
CASSSPIQGEDEQYF
>TRBJ1-2|TRBD1|TRBV7-9|many
TGTGCCAGCAGCTCCTCGACAGGGGCTAACTATGGCTACACCTTC
CASSSSTGANYGYTF
>TRBJ1-2|.|TRBV7-2|many
TGTGCCAGCAGCTCCATCGTCGCTGGTGGATATGGCTACACCTTC
CASSSIVAGGYGYTF
>TRBJ2-7|TRBD1|TRBV30|.
TGTGCCTGGAGTGTACAGGGGCTCGAGCAGTACTTC
CAWSVQGLEQYF
>TRBJ2-7|.|TRBV21-1|many
TGTGCCAGCAGCAAAGCTTGGGGCGGGAGGCTCTACGAGCAGTACTTC
CASSKAWGGRLYEQYF
>TRBJ2-2|.|TRBV24-1|few
TGTGCCACCAGTGATTTAAAGTTTCAGTCCGGGGAGCTGTTTTTT
CATSDLKFQSGELFF
>TRBJ1-2|.|TRBV27|many
TGTGCCAGCAGTTTGAGTTGGTCCCCTTTCTATGGCTACACCTTC
CASSLSWSPFYGYTF